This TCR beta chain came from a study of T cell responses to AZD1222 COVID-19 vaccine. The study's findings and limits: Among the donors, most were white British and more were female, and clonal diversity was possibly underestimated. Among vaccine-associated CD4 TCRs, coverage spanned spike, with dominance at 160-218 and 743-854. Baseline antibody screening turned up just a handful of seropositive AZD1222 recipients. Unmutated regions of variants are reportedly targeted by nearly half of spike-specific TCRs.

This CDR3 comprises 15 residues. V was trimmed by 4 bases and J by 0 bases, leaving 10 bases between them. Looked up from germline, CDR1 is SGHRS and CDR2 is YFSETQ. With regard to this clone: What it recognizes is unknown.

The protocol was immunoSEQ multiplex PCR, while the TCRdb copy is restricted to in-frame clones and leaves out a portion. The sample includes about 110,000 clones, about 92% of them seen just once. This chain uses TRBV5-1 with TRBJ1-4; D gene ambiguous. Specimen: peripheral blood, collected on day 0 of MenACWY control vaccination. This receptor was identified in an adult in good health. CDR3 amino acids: CASSPRGATNEKLFF. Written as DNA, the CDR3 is TGCGCCAGCAGCCCCCGGGGTGCAACTAATGAAAAACTGTTTTTT.